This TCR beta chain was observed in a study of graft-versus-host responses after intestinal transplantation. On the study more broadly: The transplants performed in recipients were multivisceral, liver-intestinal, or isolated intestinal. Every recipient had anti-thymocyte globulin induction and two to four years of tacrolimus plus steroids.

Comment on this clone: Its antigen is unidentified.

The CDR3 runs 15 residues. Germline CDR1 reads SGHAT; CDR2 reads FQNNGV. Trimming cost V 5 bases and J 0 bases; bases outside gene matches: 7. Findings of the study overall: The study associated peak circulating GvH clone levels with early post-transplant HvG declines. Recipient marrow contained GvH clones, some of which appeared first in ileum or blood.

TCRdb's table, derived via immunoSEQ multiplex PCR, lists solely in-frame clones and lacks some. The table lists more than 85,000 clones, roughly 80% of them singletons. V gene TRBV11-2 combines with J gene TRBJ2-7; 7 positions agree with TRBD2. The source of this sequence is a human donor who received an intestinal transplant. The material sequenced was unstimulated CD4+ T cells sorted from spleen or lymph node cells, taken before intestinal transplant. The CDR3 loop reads CASSMSGATSYEQYF. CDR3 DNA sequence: TGTGCCAGCAGCATGAGCGGGGCTACCTCCTACGAGCAGTACTTC.